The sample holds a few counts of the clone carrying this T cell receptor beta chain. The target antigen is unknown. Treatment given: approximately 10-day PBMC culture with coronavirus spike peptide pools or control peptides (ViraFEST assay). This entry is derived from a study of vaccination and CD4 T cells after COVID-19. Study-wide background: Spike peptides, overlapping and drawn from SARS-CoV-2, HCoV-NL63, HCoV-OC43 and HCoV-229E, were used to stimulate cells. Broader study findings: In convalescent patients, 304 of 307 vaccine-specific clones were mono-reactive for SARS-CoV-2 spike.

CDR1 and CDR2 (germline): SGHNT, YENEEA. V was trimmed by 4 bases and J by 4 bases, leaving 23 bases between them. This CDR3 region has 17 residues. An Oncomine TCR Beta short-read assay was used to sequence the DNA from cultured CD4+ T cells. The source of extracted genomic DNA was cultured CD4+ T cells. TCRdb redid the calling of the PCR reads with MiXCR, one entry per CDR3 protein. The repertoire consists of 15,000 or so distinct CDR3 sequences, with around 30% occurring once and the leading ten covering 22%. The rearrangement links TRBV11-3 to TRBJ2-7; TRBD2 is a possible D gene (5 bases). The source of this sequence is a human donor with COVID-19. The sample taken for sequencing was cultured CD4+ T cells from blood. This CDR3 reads CASSYPALVPTWYEQYF. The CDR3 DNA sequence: TGTGCCAGCAGCTACCCCGCACTAGTCCCAACCTGGTACGAGCAGTACTTC.